This is a list of T cell receptor beta chains from one sample in a study of blood T cell repertoires in COVID-19. This table comes from immunoSEQ multiplex PCR, and its TCRdb copy is limited to in-frame clones, with some not included. This table has approximately 120,000 clones, more than 70% appearing once. The sequenced material came from peripheral blood. These TCRs come from a human donor in a cohort sampled during active COVID-19. CDR3s include the opening cysteine and the closing phenylalanine or tryptophan. A D gene is named only where the DNA matches it firmly. Clone sizes are given selectively: once, few, many, or a class where the clone is expanded.

clone size: few; V gene: TRBV5-6; D gene: .; J gene: TRBJ1-3; CDR3 protein: CASSLMLTAGNTIYF; CDR3 DNA: TGTGCCAGCAGCTTGATGTTAACGGCTGGAAACACCATATATTTT
clone size: .; V gene: TRBV28; D gene: .; J gene: TRBJ2-1; CDR3 protein: CASSLIGRRNEQFF; CDR3 DNA: TGTGCCAGCAGTTTAATTGGGAGACGCAATGAGCAGTTCTTC
clone size: .; V gene: TRBV15; D gene: .; J gene: TRBJ1-2; CDR3 protein: CATSRDSRVENYGYTF; CDR3 DNA: TGTGCCACCAGCAGAGATTCACGAGTCGAAAACTATGGCTACACCTTC
clone size: .; V gene: TRBV19; D gene: .; J gene: TRBJ2-7; CDR3 protein: CASSIVLSYEQYF; CDR3 DNA: TGTGCCAGTAGTATAGTACTGAGTTACGAGCAGTACTTC
clone size: .; V gene: TRBV5-4; D gene: TRBD2; J gene: TRBJ2-1; CDR3 protein: CASSSGLAYNEQFF; CDR3 DNA: TGTGCCAGCAGCTCGGGACTAGCTTACAATGAGCAGTTCTTC
clone size: .; V gene: TRBV27; D gene: TRBD1; J gene: TRBJ2-2; CDR3 protein: CASRLKGQANTGELFF; CDR3 DNA: TGTGCCAGCAGACTAAAGGGACAGGCCAACACCGGGGAGCTGTTTTTT
clone size: .; V gene: TRBV6-5; D gene: .; J gene: TRBJ1-1; CDR3 protein: CATQPPAGNTEAFF; CDR3 DNA: TGTGCCACTCAACCCCCGGCGGGGAACACTGAAGCTTTCTTT
clone size: .; V gene: TRBV5-6; D gene: .; J gene: TRBJ1-2; CDR3 protein: CASIISSGTLGYTF; CDR3 DNA: TGTGCCAGCATCATAAGCTCCGGGACATTGGGCTACACCTTC
clone size: .; V gene: TRBV30; D gene: .; J gene: TRBJ1-1; CDR3 protein: CAYTSIGALNTEAFF; CDR3 DNA: TGTGCCTACACATCTATTGGGGCGCTGAACACTGAAGCTTTCTTT
clone size: .; V gene: TRBV28; D gene: TRBD1; J gene: TRBJ2-7; CDR3 protein: CASSFQGASSYEQYF; CDR3 DNA: TGTGCCAGCAGTTTTCAGGGGGCAAGCTCCTACGAGCAGTACTTC
clone size: .; V gene: TRBV6-4; D gene: TRBD1; J gene: TRBJ2-4; CDR3 protein: CASSDKPGQGRNIQYF; CDR3 DNA: TGTGCCAGCAGTGACAAACCGGGACAGGGTAGAAACATTCAGTACTTC
clone size: .; V gene: TRBV18; D gene: .; J gene: TRBJ1-3; CDR3 protein: CASSLLDSLRNTIYF; CDR3 DNA: TGTGCCAGCTCCCTCCTGGACAGTCTGCGCAACACCATATATTTT
clone size: .; V gene: TRBV5-6; D gene: .; J gene: TRBJ1-2; CDR3 protein: CASSLESGFYGYTF; CDR3 DNA: TGTGCCAGCAGCTTGGAGTCGGGTTTCTATGGCTACACCTTC
clone size: .; V gene: TRBV14; D gene: TRBD2; J gene: TRBJ2-3; CDR3 protein: CASSQLYGLAGDTQYF; CDR3 DNA: TGTGCCAGCAGCCAACTTTACGGACTAGCGGGAGATACGCAGTATTTT
clone size: once; V gene: TRBV10-3; D gene: TRBD2; J gene: TRBJ2-1; CDR3 protein: CAISGPGGGEQFF; CDR3 DNA: TGTGCCATCAGTGGCCCGGGGGGTGGTGAGCAGTTCTTC
clone size: .; V gene: TRBV2; D gene: TRBD2; J gene: TRBJ2-1; CDR3 protein: CASSDRLAGNNEQFF; CDR3 DNA: TGTGCCAGCAGTGATCGGCTAGCGGGTAACAATGAGCAGTTCTTC